A selection of T cell receptor beta chains follows, all from one sample in a study of T cell responses to AZD1222 COVID-19 vaccine. Sequenced by immunoSEQ multiplex PCR; TCRdb stores in-frame clones only, minus some. This sample has some 140,000 clones, with roughly 89% found just once. Sequencing was performed on peripheral blood, taken on day 0 of AZD1222 vaccination. These TCRs come from an adult in good health. The CDR3 runs from the conserved cysteine through the conserved F or W. Each record gives: CDR3 DNA, CDR3 protein, clone size, V gene, CDR3 length, J gene, D gene. D genes are given only for firm matches. Clone size is not always given. Where it is, it says once, few, many or a class for expanded clones.

TGTGCCAGCAGCCATCCAAAGACAGCCCTTAACACCGGGGAGCTGTTTTTT	CASSHPKTALNTGELFF	-	TRBV7-9	17	TRBJ2-2	-
TGTGCCAGTAGTGTTGGGGGTAATCAGCCCCAGCATTTT	CASSVGGNQPQHF	-	TRBV19	13	TRBJ1-5	-
TGTGCCAGCAGCCGGGGTAGCGGCACAGATACGCAGTATTTT	CASSRGSGTDTQYF	-	TRBV27	14	TRBJ2-3	-
TGTGCCAGCAGCTTATTCGGGGCCGGGGAGACCCAGTACTTC	CASSLFGAGETQYF	-	TRBV11-3	14	TRBJ2-5	-
TGTGCCAGCAGCGGGGGACTAGCGGCCAGCACCGGGGAGCTGTTTTTT	CASSGGLAASTGELFF	-	TRBV9	16	TRBJ2-2	TRBD2
TGTGCCAGCTCACCACCTCAAGACCCCCGCACAGATACGCAGTATTTT	CASSPPQDPRTDTQYF	many	TRBV18	16	TRBJ2-3	-
TGCAGTGCTAGTTCGCTAGCGGGAGGGCAAGAGACCCAGTACTTC	CSASSLAGGQETQYF	-	TRBV20-1	15	TRBJ2-5	TRBD2
TGCGCCAGCAGCATAACTAGCGGGAGTGCATACGAGCAGTACTTC	CASSITSGSAYEQYF	-	TRBV5-1	15	TRBJ2-7	TRBD2
TGCGCCAGCAGCTTGGGGGGGAGTGAGCAGTTCTTC	CASSLGGSEQFF	-	TRBV5-1	12	TRBJ2-1	-
TGTGCCTGGAGTGATGGGCGGTATGGCTACACCTTC	CAWSDGRYGYTF	-	TRBV30	12	TRBJ1-2	-
TGTGCCAGCAGTTACCCCGGGACAGGGAGGTACGAGCAGTACTTC	CASSYPGTGRYEQYF	-	TRBV6-2/TRBV6-3	15	TRBJ2-7	TRBD1
TGTGCCAGCAGTCTTACTAGAAACGGCGAGCAGTACTTC	CASSLTRNGEQYF	-	TRBV27	13	TRBJ2-7	-
TGTGCCAGCAGGGGGGGAGAAAAACTGTTTTTT	CASRGGEKLFF	-	TRBV27	11	TRBJ1-4	-
TGCGCCAGCAGCTTGTATGATGCCGGGACAGGATACGAGCAGTACTTC	CASSLYDAGTGYEQYF	-	TRBV5-1	16	TRBJ2-7	TRBD1
TGTGCCAGCAGTTACCCCCCTCCGGGACAGGGACCCCTCTCCTACGAGCAGTACTTC	CASSYPPPGQGPLSYEQYF	-	TRBV6-2/TRBV6-3	19	TRBJ2-7	TRBD1
TGTGCCAGCAGTTACTCGCCGGACCTGGGGGACTATGGCTACACCTTC	CASSYSPDLGDYGYTF	-	TRBV6-2/TRBV6-3	16	TRBJ1-2	-
TGCGCCAGCAGCCCCCACGCGGGGTTCAATGAGCAGTTCTTC	CASSPHAGFNEQFF	-	TRBV5-1	14	TRBJ2-1	-
TGTGCCATCAGTGGTTTCGGGGCCCAAGAGACCCAGTACTTC	CAISGFGAQETQYF	-	TRBV10-3	14	TRBJ2-5	-
TGTGCCAGCATCGAAGACCGGGACATCCAAGAGACCCAGTACTTC	CASIEDRDIQETQYF	-	TRBV11-2	15	TRBJ2-5	-
TGTGCCAGCAGTCAAGCGGGAGAGTCCAATGAGCAGTTCTTC	CASSQAGESNEQFF	few	TRBV6-2/TRBV6-3	14	TRBJ2-1	TRBD2
TGTGCCAGCAGCCCAGGACTAGCGGGAGGGACCTACGAGCAGTACTTC	CASSPGLAGGTYEQYF	-	TRBV11-3	16	TRBJ2-7	TRBD2
TGTGCCAGCACCGCGAGGTTGGGAGGGGGCACTGAAGCTTTCTTT	CASTARLGGGTEAFF	-	TRBV5-8	15	TRBJ1-1	-
TGTGCCAGTAGTTTGGGACTAGCGAGCGGGGAGCTGTTTTTT	CASSLGLASGELFF	-	TRBV19	14	TRBJ2-2	TRBD2
TGTGCCAGCAGCCGCCGGACAGCTCCTCCCGGATTTGGTGAAGCTTTCTTT	CASSRRTAPPGFGEAFF	-	TRBV7-8	17	TRBJ1-1	-